Below, 15 T cell receptor beta chains from the same sample are listed, as sequenced in a study of T cells after somatic rescue of genetic block. Clones were read by immunoSEQ multiplex PCR, and TCRdb kept only the in-frame ones, dropping some. The sample carries some 90,000 clones, about nine tenths recorded once. Source material: peripheral blood mononuclear cells (PBMCs). The source of these receptors is a woman under 30.

V usage is TRBV27 and J usage is TRBJ2-1; D may be TRBD1 or TRBD2 (5 bases each). The length of the CDR3 is 13 residues. Germline CDR1 reads MNHEY; CDR2 reads SMNVEV (reference sequence). The V end lost 5 bases, the J end lost 5 bases, and 10 bases lay between the germline ends. CDR3 coding DNA: TGTGCCAGCAGTAGGGGACCTCACAATGAGCAGTTCTTC. This sequence encodes CASSRGPHNEQFF.

This sequence joins TRBV5-6 and TRBJ1-1; tentatively, D is TRBD1 (5 bases). CDR3 length equals 17 residues. V was pared by 0 bases and J by 1 base, with 16 bases between. In germline, CDR1 is SGHDT, CDR2 YYEEEE. The CDR3, as DNA: TGTGCCAGCAGCTTGGTGACCTTCGGGACGGAGAACACTGAAGCTTTCTTT. Translation gives CASSLVTFGTENTEAFF. Combining the CDR3 with reference TRBV5-6 and TRBJ1-1 gives the whole variable domain DAGVTQSPTHLIKTRGQQVTLRCSPKSGHDTVSWYQQALGQGPQFIFQYYEEEERQRGNFPDRFSGHQFPNYSSELNVNALLLGDSALYLCASSLVTFGTENTEAFFGQGTRLTVV.

V is TRBV5-6 and J is TRBJ2-1; 8 positions match TRBD2. The CDR3 has 15 amino acids. V was pared by 1 base and J by 6 bases, with 6 bases of the junction left unmatched. Germline CDR1 and CDR2: SGHDT and YYEEEE. As DNA, the CDR3 is TGTGCCAGCAGCTTGTGGAGCGGGAGTCTCAATGAGCAGTTCTTC. Its translation: CASSLWSGSLNEQFF.

V and J are TRBV7-2 and TRBJ2-7; no clear D. The CDR3 covers 13 residues. V shed 1 base and J shed 3 bases, with 7 bases lying between them. Germline CDR1 is SGHTA and CDR2 is FQGNSA. The chain's CDR3 is CASSLGLSYEQYF. CDR3 in DNA: TGTGCCAGCAGCTTAGGGCTCAGCTACGAGCAGTACTTC.

The J gene is TRBJ2-1, the V gene TRBV5-4; 8 positions match TRBD2. Losses at the gene ends were 4 bases for V and 4 bases for J; bases not matched to a gene: 7. The CDR3 contains 15 residues. CDR1 is SGHNT, CDR2 YYREEE, per germline (reference sequence). CDR3 bases: TGTGCCAGCAGCCGTAGCGGGAAAGGGTACAATGAGCAGTTCTTC. Translated: CASSRSGKGYNEQFF.

The V call is TRBV7-9, the J call TRBJ1-1, with TRBD1 as a possible D gene (5 bases). The V end was cut by 2 bases, the J end by 6 bases, with 13 bases between. The CDR3 length is 14 residues. CDR1 is SEHNR and CDR2 is FQNEAQ in the germline V gene (reference sequence). The CDR3 bases are TGTGCCAGCAGCTTAAACGGTAGGGGCGCTGAAGCTTTCTTT. This encodes CASSLNGRGAEAFF.

This clone was recorded only once. The gene calls are TRBV19 and TRBJ2-7; tentative D call: TRBD1 (6 bases). The CDR3 runs to 15 residues. V was trimmed by 3 bases and J by 2 bases, leaving 14 bases between them. The V gene's germline CDR1 is LNHDA and CDR2 SQIVND (reference sequence). CDR3 region: CASSIVEGVAYEQYF. The CDR3 coding sequence is TGTGCCAGTAGTATCGTAGAGGGGGTGGCCTACGAGCAGTACTTC.

Comment on this clone: Other DNA sequences in this sample translate to the same CDR3. The gene calls are TRBV5-1 and TRBJ2-7; 8 nucleotides line up with TRBD1. V trimming: 1 base; J trimming: 6 bases; junction bases outside the gene matches: 9. Germline CDR1 reads SGHRS; CDR2 reads YFSETQ. CDR3 size: 15 residues. CDR3 residues: CASSLFETGAREQYF. CDR3 bases: TGCGCCAGCAGCTTGTTTGAGACAGGGGCTCGCGAGCAGTACTTC. Complete variable domain (other parts from reference TRBV5-1 and TRBJ2-7): KAGVTQTPRYLIKTRGQQVTLSCSPISGHRSVSWYQQTPGQGLQFLFEYFSETQRNKGNFPGRFSGRQFSNSRSEMNVSTLELGDSALYLCASSLFETGAREQYFGPGTRLTVT.

V is TRBV7-9 and J is TRBJ1-1; unclear D gene. The CDR3 contains 11 residues. Germline V gives CDR1 SEHNR, CDR2 FQNEAQ (reference sequence). Trimming cost V 3 bases and J 7 bases, with 6 bases left between them. CDR3 DNA: TGTGCCAGCAGCTTCAGCGGTGAAGCTTTCTTT. Its translation: CASSFSGEAFF.

V gene TRBV5-1 combines with J gene TRBJ1-2, with 9 positions matching TRBD1. Trimming cost V 5 bases and J 7 bases; bases outside gene matches: 9. Germline V gene data show CDR1 as SGHRS and CDR2 as YFSETQ. The CDR3 consists of 14 residues. CDR3 in DNA: TGCGCCAGCAGACCGGACAGGGGTGGTTTTGGCTACACCTTC. It yields the protein CASRPDRGGFGYTF.

The CDR3 here is CAWNPGGDRITGELFF. In DNA, the CDR3 is TGTGCCTGGAACCCTGGTGGGGACAGAATTACCGGGGAGCTGTTTTTT. V gene TRBV30 combines with J gene TRBJ2-2; 7 nucleotides match TRBD1. With V trimmed by 4 bases and J by 5 bases, 13 bases remained unmatched. The germline CDR1 and CDR2 sequences are GTSNPN and SVGIG (reference sequence). This CDR3 has 16 amino acids.

Concerning this clone itself: One junction end disagrees with the germline gene, perhaps due to a read error. The CDR3 coding sequence is TGTGCTAGCAGCACACAGAGTAGAGAGACCCAGTACTTC. Its translation is CASSTQSRETQYF. This sequence joins TRBV7-7 and TRBJ2-5; D not resolved. CDR1 SSHAT and CDR2 FNYEAQ come from the germline V gene (reference sequence). This CDR3 spans 13 amino acids.

The chain carries TRBV2 and TRBJ1-1; tentatively, D is TRBD1 (6 bases). The CDR3 is made up of 13 amino acids. Trimming left V 11 bases short and J 0 bases short, with 13 bases between. Looked up from germline, CDR1 is SNHLY and CDR2 is FYNNEI. CDR3 DNA sequence: TGTGCCGTAGGGGGGCAAGTGAACACTGAAGCTTTCTTT. Amino acids: CAVGGQVNTEAFF.

The chain carries TRBV12-5 and TRBJ1-5; D remains ambiguous. The germline V gene encodes CDR1 LGHNT and CDR2 FRNRAP. CDR3 length: 20 residues. V shed 0 bases and J shed 0 bases, with 21 bases lying between them. CDR3 amino acids: CASGLVVGADRTASNQPQHF. The CDR3, as DNA: TGTGCTAGTGGTTTGGTAGTAGGCGCCGACCGGACGGCTAGCAATCAGCCCCAGCATTTT.

This clone was recorded only once. This chain connects TRBV15 to TRBJ2-1, with D possibly matching TRBD1 (6 bases). This CDR3 region has 16 residues. V was trimmed by 4 bases and J by 0 bases, leaving 13 bases between them. Germline loops: CDR1 LNHNV, CDR2 YYDKDF (reference sequence). In DNA form, the CDR3 reads TGTGCCACCAGCACCCACCACAGGGACTCCTACAATGAGCAGTTCTTC. Its protein product is CATSTHHRDSYNEQFF.